The next 9 T cell receptor beta chains were all read from a single sample in a study of TIL therapy for anti-PD-1-resistant metastatic lung cancer. Sequencing used immunoSEQ v3. Sequencing was performed with immunoSEQ multiplex PCR; in TCRdb, only in-frame clones are kept and a portion is missing. The sample lists about 52,000 clones; roughly 85% were seen once. Regarding time point: pre-treatment sample, taken before nivolumab and TIL therapy. The sequenced sample was blood, obtained at baseline. Source of these receptors: a woman aged 25-80 years with non-small cell lung cancer.

This chain uses TRBV14 with TRBJ2-7; unclear D gene. V was shortened by 1 base and J by 3 bases, with 13 bases between the two germline ends. The germline V gene encodes CDR1 SGHDN and CDR2 FVKESK. This CDR3 contains 15 residues. The CDR3 is CASSQGRGSYYEQYF. CDR3 DNA sequence: TGTGCCAGCAGCCAAGGTCGAGGATCCTACTACGAGCAGTACTTC.

The chain links TRBV6-5 to TRBJ1-1, with 9 positions matching TRBD1. With 6 bases clipped from V and 5 bases from J, the junction kept 10 bases outside the gene matches. The germline gives CDR1 MNHEY, CDR2 SVGAGI. This CDR3 is 15 amino acids long. The CDR3 sequence is CASRAPNRGRTEAFF. CDR3 bases: TGTGCCAGCAGGGCCCCAAACAGGGGGCGAACTGAAGCTTTCTTT.

This clone has a handful of counts. This chain links TRBV10-3 with TRBJ1-6; a weak D match, TRBD1 (6 bases). CDR3 size: 16 residues. Deletions cut 4 bases from V and 5 bases from J, with 15 bases between. Germline V lookup: CDR1 ENHRY, CDR2 SYGVKD. The CDR3, as DNA: TGTGCCATCAGTGGGCTCCCAGACAGGAATAATTCACCCCTCCACTTT. Its protein product is CAISGLPDRNNSPLHF.

This clone has a single count. V and J are TRBV6-5 and TRBJ1-6; D is undetermined. The ends were cut back, 7 bases at V and 7 bases at J, with 8 bases in the middle. From germline, CDR1 is MNHEY and CDR2 SVGAGI. The CDR3 contains 12 residues. CDR3 nucleotides: TGTGCCAGCAACCTACAGAATTCACCCCTCCACTTT. Its protein is CASNLQNSPLHF.

This clone was recorded only once. The genes are TRBV19 and TRBJ1-1; D not certain. Trimming shortened V by 5 bases and J by 4 bases, and 23 bases separated the two germline ends. Germline V gene lookup returns CDR1 LNHDA and CDR2 SQIVND (reference sequence). This CDR3 region has 17 residues. The CDR3 sequence: CASSSRGLRGEGTEAFF. In DNA, the CDR3 is TGTGCCAGTAGTTCACGCGGACTTCGAGGAGAGGGCACTGAAGCTTTCTTT.

This clone was picked up a small number of times. V gene TRBV19 combines with J gene TRBJ2-2; possible D gene TRBD2, 6 bases. This CDR3 spans 16 amino acids. V lost 1 base and J lost 1, with 10 bases in between. Per germline, CDR1 LNHDA and CDR2 SQIVND (reference sequence). CDR3 region: CASSIANSGNTGELFF. CDR3 bases: TGTGCCAGTAGTATAGCTAATAGCGGGAACACCGGGGAGCTGTTTTTT. Supplemented by reference TRBV19 and TRBJ2-2, the full variable domain reads DGGITQSPKYLFRKEGQNVTLSCEQNLNHDAMYWYRQDPGQGLRLIYYSQIVNDFQKGDIAEGYSVSREKKESFPLTVTSAQKNPTAFYLCASSIANSGNTGELFFGEGSRLTVL.

The CDR3: CASSLWGLEQFF. The CDR3 DNA reads TGTGCCAGCAGTTTATGGGGATTAGAGCAGTTCTTC. The genes are TRBV27 and TRBJ2-1; D uncertain. The CDR3 runs 12 residues. V lost 1 base and J lost 10, with 8 bases in between. Germline V gene sequence: CDR1 MNHEY, CDR2 SMNVEV (reference sequence).

This clone was recorded a few times. The chain employs TRBV13 and TRBJ2-1, with D possibly being TRBD2 (5 bases). CDR3 length equals 17 residues. Per the germline V gene, CDR1 is PRHDT and CDR2 is FYEKMQ (reference sequence). V was clipped by 5 bases and J by 7 bases, with 24 bases between them. The CDR3 coding sequence is TGTGCCAGCAGCGTATTAAGGGCCGGGAAGACTGCAAATGAGCAGTTCTTC. Amino acid sequence: CASSVLRAGKTANEQFF.

The V gene is TRBV7-9, the J gene TRBJ2-6; 8 nucleotides agree with TRBD1. Germline CDR1 and CDR2: SEHNR and FQNEAQ (reference sequence). J lost 4 bases, V lost 2 bases, and 10 bases had no gene match. CDR3 length: 18 amino acids. The CDR3 coding sequence is TGTGCCAGCAGCTTATATGGCAGGGGGCATGACGGGGCCAACGTCCTGACTTTC. Translated, it gives CASSLYGRGHDGANVLTF.